Listed below are T cell receptor beta chains from one sample, sequenced in a study of blood T cell repertoires in COVID-19. Clones were sequenced by immunoSEQ multiplex PCR, and TCRdb holds only the in-frame ones, with some missing. The sample carries under 200,000 clones, roughly 82% recorded once. Input material: PBMCs or T cells enriched from blood (not recorded which). The receptors originated from a woman aged 55 to 70 with acute COVID-19. Each CDR3 is given with its conserved first and last residue. The order of the fields is CDR3 DNA, CDR3 protein, J gene, D gene, clone size, V gene. A D gene is named only where the DNA matches it firmly. Expanded clones get a size class; other rows say once, few or many, or leave the size out.

CDR3nt: TGTGCCAGCAGCGAAGACAGGTACCAAGCTTTCTTT
CDR3aa: CASSEDRYQAFF
j_gene: TRBJ1-1
d_gene: .
abundance: .
v_gene: TRBV7-2

CDR3nt: TGTGCCAGCAGCTTGCGGCTAGCGGGAGCAGATACGCAGTATTTT
CDR3aa: CASSLRLAGADTQYF
j_gene: TRBJ2-3
d_gene: TRBD2
abundance: .
v_gene: TRBV7-9

CDR3nt: TGTGCCAGCAGCGAGGGGGTAGCGGGAGCCCAAGAGACCCAGTACTTC
CDR3aa: CASSEGVAGAQETQYF
j_gene: TRBJ2-5
d_gene: TRBD2
abundance: few
v_gene: TRBV28

CDR3nt: TGTGCCAGCAGCTCCGGGACTAGCCCAGATACGCAGTATTTT
CDR3aa: CASSSGTSPDTQYF
j_gene: TRBJ2-3
d_gene: TRBD2
abundance: once
v_gene: TRBV5-5

CDR3nt: TGTGCCAGCAGCTCGACAGGGGCAGATACGCAGTATTTT
CDR3aa: CASSSTGADTQYF
j_gene: TRBJ2-3
d_gene: TRBD1
abundance: once
v_gene: TRBV12-3/TRBV12-4

CDR3nt: TGTGCCAGTAGGACAGGCGGAACTTTCAACTATGGCTACACCTTC
CDR3aa: CASRTGGTFNYGYTF
j_gene: TRBJ1-2
d_gene: TRBD1
abundance: .
v_gene: TRBV25-1

CDR3nt: TGCGCCAGCAGCCAAGATTTCCCGGACAGGTCGTCCCAGCCCCAGCATTTT
CDR3aa: CASSQDFPDRSSQPQHF
j_gene: TRBJ1-5
d_gene: TRBD1
abundance: .
v_gene: TRBV4-3

CDR3nt: TGTGCCAGCAGCTCTGGTCCTAAGGGGCTTGACTATGGCTACACCTTC
CDR3aa: CASSSGPKGLDYGYTF
j_gene: TRBJ1-2
d_gene: .
abundance: .
v_gene: TRBV5-4

CDR3nt: TGTGCCAGCAGCTTAGCAGGGGGAAAGGGCTACACCTTC
CDR3aa: CASSLAGGKGYTF
j_gene: TRBJ1-2
d_gene: .
abundance: .
v_gene: TRBV7-9

CDR3nt: TGCGCCAGCAGCCTGGACTTCGGCTCTGGAAACACCATATATTTT
CDR3aa: CASSLDFGSGNTIYF
j_gene: TRBJ1-3
d_gene: .
abundance: .
v_gene: TRBV5-1

CDR3nt: TGTGCCAGCAGCCGTACCCGGACTAGCGGGATGAACACCGGGGAGCTGTTTTTT
CDR3aa: CASSRTRTSGMNTGELFF
j_gene: TRBJ2-2
d_gene: TRBD2
abundance: .
v_gene: TRBV13

CDR3nt: TGTGCCAGCAGCGCGCGCCGGGACAGGGGTTCACCCCTCCACTTT
CDR3aa: CASSARRDRGSPLHF
j_gene: TRBJ1-6
d_gene: TRBD1
abundance: .
v_gene: TRBV7-9

CDR3nt: TGTGCCAGTAGTATACCCGACAGGGGCCCCTACGAGCAGTACTTC
CDR3aa: CASSIPDRGPYEQYF
j_gene: TRBJ2-7
d_gene: TRBD1
abundance: .
v_gene: TRBV19

CDR3nt: TGTGCCAGCAGTTCACAGGGAGTCCAGCCCCAGCATTTT
CDR3aa: CASSSQGVQPQHF
j_gene: TRBJ1-5
d_gene: .
abundance: .
v_gene: TRBV12-3/TRBV12-4

CDR3nt: TGTGCCAGCAGCTTAGATAGCGTTGGAGTTGAAAAACTGTTTTTT
CDR3aa: CASSLDSVGVEKLFF
j_gene: TRBJ1-4
d_gene: .
abundance: .
v_gene: TRBV11-2

CDR3nt: TGTGCCAGCAGCTTGGCAATAACGAGTTTTAAGAATCAAGAGACCCAGTACTTC
CDR3aa: CASSLAITSFKNQETQYF
j_gene: TRBJ2-5
d_gene: .
abundance: few
v_gene: TRBV5-4

CDR3nt: TGTGCCAGCAGCCGGACAGGGGGCGCCAATCAGCCCCAGCATTTT
CDR3aa: CASSRTGGANQPQHF
j_gene: TRBJ1-5
d_gene: TRBD1
abundance: .
v_gene: TRBV7-6

CDR3nt: TGTGCCAGCAGCTGGGTAGCCACAGATACGCAGTATTTT
CDR3aa: CASSWVATDTQYF
j_gene: TRBJ2-3
d_gene: .
abundance: .
v_gene: TRBV6-2/TRBV6-3

CDR3nt: TGTGCCAGCAGTTACTCACTAGCCGCAGATACGCAGTATTTT
CDR3aa: CASSYSLAADTQYF
j_gene: TRBJ2-3
d_gene: .
abundance: once
v_gene: TRBV6-5

CDR3nt: TGCGCCAGCAGCTTGGGTAACCCCTATAGCACAGATACGCAGTATTTT
CDR3aa: CASSLGNPYSTDTQYF
j_gene: TRBJ2-3
d_gene: .
abundance: .
v_gene: TRBV5-1

CDR3nt: TGTGCCAGCAGTGAAAGGTACCTAGCGGGAGGTAGCTCCTACAATGAGCAGTTCTTC
CDR3aa: CASSERYLAGGSSYNEQFF
j_gene: TRBJ2-1
d_gene: TRBD2
abundance: once
v_gene: TRBV6-1

CDR3nt: TGCAGCGTTTCGACAGGGGGCGGGAGGAATGAGCAGTTCTTC
CDR3aa: CSVSTGGGRNEQFF
j_gene: TRBJ2-1
d_gene: TRBD1
abundance: .
v_gene: TRBV29-1

CDR3nt: TGTGCCAGCAGTCCCCCCCCCAGCCAAGAGACCCAGTACTTC
CDR3aa: CASSPPPSQETQYF
j_gene: TRBJ2-5
d_gene: .
abundance: .
v_gene: TRBV28

CDR3nt: TGTGCCTGGAGTGTTAGTCTAGCTGGCACAGATACGCAGTATTTT
CDR3aa: CAWSVSLAGTDTQYF
j_gene: TRBJ2-3
d_gene: .
abundance: .
v_gene: TRBV30

CDR3nt: TGTGCCACCAGCAGAGATCGCCCGAGACTAGCGGGGAGCACAGATACGCAGTATTTT
CDR3aa: CATSRDRPRLAGSTDTQYF
j_gene: TRBJ2-3
d_gene: TRBD2
abundance: .
v_gene: TRBV15

CDR3nt: TGTGCCAGCACCTCCCGGACAAATCAGCCCCAGCATTTT
CDR3aa: CASTSRTNQPQHF
j_gene: TRBJ1-5
d_gene: .
abundance: .
v_gene: TRBV7-2

CDR3nt: TGTGCCAGCAGTCTGGAAGACTCTCCCTACAATGAGCAGTTCTTC
CDR3aa: CASSLEDSPYNEQFF
j_gene: TRBJ2-1
d_gene: .
abundance: .
v_gene: TRBV6-5

CDR3nt: TGTGCCAGCAGCTTAGTGGGCAGGGGGCAGTACGAGCAGTACTTC
CDR3aa: CASSLVGRGQYEQYF
j_gene: TRBJ2-7
d_gene: TRBD1
abundance: .
v_gene: TRBV11-2

CDR3nt: TGCAGCGTTACCCCGACAGGCGATACGCAGTATTTT
CDR3aa: CSVTPTGDTQYF
j_gene: TRBJ2-3
d_gene: .
abundance: .
v_gene: TRBV29-1

CDR3nt: TGCGCCAGCAGCCTTAACTCGGACAGTGAAGCTTTCTTT
CDR3aa: CASSLNSDSEAFF
j_gene: TRBJ1-1
d_gene: .
abundance: .
v_gene: TRBV4-3

CDR3nt: TGTGCCAGCAGCCTCCCCGGGATAGCGGAGACCCAGTACTTC
CDR3aa: CASSLPGIAETQYF
j_gene: TRBJ2-5
d_gene: .
abundance: .
v_gene: TRBV9

CDR3nt: TGTGCCATCAGTGGAGCTAGCGGGGGAAGCACAGATACGCAGTATTTT
CDR3aa: CAISGASGGSTDTQYF
j_gene: TRBJ2-3
d_gene: TRBD2
abundance: .
v_gene: TRBV10-3

CDR3nt: TGTGCCAGCAGCGAAGAGCGGGAGAGCTATGAGCAGTTCTTC
CDR3aa: CASSEERESYEQFF
j_gene: TRBJ2-1
d_gene: TRBD2
abundance: .
v_gene: TRBV3-1/TRBV3-2

CDR3nt: TGTGCCAGCAGTTATTCCCCCAGGGGGACTAATGAAAAACTGTTTTTT
CDR3aa: CASSYSPRGTNEKLFF
j_gene: TRBJ1-4
d_gene: TRBD1
abundance: once
v_gene: TRBV6-5

CDR3nt: TGTGCCAGCAGCTTAGGAGGGAGCGGTCGGCTCACTGAAGCTTTCTTT
CDR3aa: CASSLGGSGRLTEAFF
j_gene: TRBJ1-1
d_gene: .
abundance: .
v_gene: TRBV7-8

CDR3nt: TGTGCCAGCAGCCAAGAAATCAGGGGGACTGAAGCTTTCTTT
CDR3aa: CASSQEIRGTEAFF
j_gene: TRBJ1-1
d_gene: TRBD1
abundance: many
v_gene: TRBV14

CDR3nt: TGTGCCACCAGTGATTTGAGGCGGGAGAAATTTAAAGAGACCCAGTACTTC
CDR3aa: CATSDLRREKFKETQYF
j_gene: TRBJ2-5
d_gene: TRBD2
abundance: once
v_gene: TRBV24-1

CDR3nt: TGTGCCAGTAACCTAGGGGTGGGAAATTCACCCCTCCACTTT
CDR3aa: CASNLGVGNSPLHF
j_gene: TRBJ1-6
d_gene: .
abundance: once
v_gene: TRBV27

CDR3nt: TGTGCCAGTAGTATAGATCTAATAATGCCACGCGCTTTCTTT
CDR3aa: CASSIDLIMPRAFF
j_gene: TRBJ1-1
d_gene: .
abundance: .
v_gene: TRBV19

CDR3nt: TGTGCCAGCAGTTTAATCAGAGGCGAGCAGTACTTC
CDR3aa: CASSLIRGEQYF
j_gene: TRBJ2-7
d_gene: .
abundance: once
v_gene: TRBV12-3/TRBV12-4

CDR3nt: TGTGCCAGCAGTGATCTGACAGCCTCCCGTTGGAACACCATATATTTT
CDR3aa: CASSDLTASRWNTIYF
j_gene: TRBJ1-3
d_gene: .
abundance: .
v_gene: TRBV6-1

CDR3nt: TGCGCCAGCAGCCAAGCCAGGGCCAACGTCCTGACTTTC
CDR3aa: CASSQARANVLTF
j_gene: TRBJ2-6
d_gene: .
abundance: few
v_gene: TRBV4-3

CDR3nt: TGTGCCAGCAGTTACTCATCTGGGCAGGGCTACGACTACACCTTC
CDR3aa: CASSYSSGQGYDYTF
j_gene: TRBJ1-2
d_gene: .
abundance: .
v_gene: TRBV6-5

CDR3nt: TGCGCCAGCAGCCCCCAGACAGGGGGCAACACTGAAGCTTTCTTT
CDR3aa: CASSPQTGGNTEAFF
j_gene: TRBJ1-1
d_gene: TRBD1
abundance: .
v_gene: TRBV4-3

CDR3nt: TGCGCCAGCAGCCAGGAGAGGGCAGGGGGAAATTCACCCCTCCACTTT
CDR3aa: CASSQERAGGNSPLHF
j_gene: TRBJ1-6
d_gene: TRBD1
abundance: .
v_gene: TRBV4-3

CDR3nt: TGTGCCAGCAGTTACGCGACCGGGGTGGGGCAGTACTTC
CDR3aa: CASSYATGVGQYF
j_gene: TRBJ2-7
d_gene: .
abundance: .
v_gene: TRBV6-2/TRBV6-3

CDR3nt: TGTGCCAGTAGTATAGGACTAGCGGGCCTAGTTCAAGAGACCCAGTACTTC
CDR3aa: CASSIGLAGLVQETQYF
j_gene: TRBJ2-5
d_gene: TRBD2
abundance: .
v_gene: TRBV19

CDR3nt: TGCGCCAGCAGTAATACCCGGGACAGGGGTTTTAATTCACCCCTCCACTTT
CDR3aa: CASSNTRDRGFNSPLHF
j_gene: TRBJ1-6
d_gene: TRBD1
abundance: .
v_gene: TRBV10-1

CDR3nt: TGTGCCAGCAGCCAAACAGGGGGCGTAGGCCGCTCTGGGGCCAACGTCCTGACTTTC
CDR3aa: CASSQTGGVGRSGANVLTF
j_gene: TRBJ2-6
d_gene: TRBD1
abundance: once
v_gene: TRBV3-1/TRBV3-2

CDR3nt: TGTGCCAGCAGCCCACTCAACAGGGACCCCTCCTACGAGCAGTACTTC
CDR3aa: CASSPLNRDPSYEQYF
j_gene: TRBJ2-7
d_gene: .
abundance: once
v_gene: TRBV7-2

CDR3nt: TGCGCCACCTCATGGGCGGGAGAGGACAATGAGCAGTTCTTC
CDR3aa: CATSWAGEDNEQFF
j_gene: TRBJ2-1
d_gene: TRBD2
abundance: once
v_gene: TRBV10-1

CDR3nt: TGTGCCAGCAGCGATCCAGGGACAGGGAACTATGGCTACACCTTC
CDR3aa: CASSDPGTGNYGYTF
j_gene: TRBJ1-2
d_gene: TRBD1
abundance: once
v_gene: TRBV7-2

CDR3nt: TGTGCCAGCAGCCCTTCGGGAGGCCGGGGGGATGAGCAGTTCTTC
CDR3aa: CASSPSGGRGDEQFF
j_gene: TRBJ2-1
d_gene: TRBD2
abundance: .
v_gene: TRBV9

CDR3nt: TGCGCCAGCAGCTCACAGGGTGGCACCGGGGAGCTGTTTTTT
CDR3aa: CASSSQGGTGELFF
j_gene: TRBJ2-2
d_gene: .
abundance: many
v_gene: TRBV4-3

CDR3nt: TGTGCCAGCAGCCAAGGAACGGGGGCCTACAATGAGCAGTTCTTC
CDR3aa: CASSQGTGAYNEQFF
j_gene: TRBJ2-1
d_gene: .
abundance: .
v_gene: TRBV14